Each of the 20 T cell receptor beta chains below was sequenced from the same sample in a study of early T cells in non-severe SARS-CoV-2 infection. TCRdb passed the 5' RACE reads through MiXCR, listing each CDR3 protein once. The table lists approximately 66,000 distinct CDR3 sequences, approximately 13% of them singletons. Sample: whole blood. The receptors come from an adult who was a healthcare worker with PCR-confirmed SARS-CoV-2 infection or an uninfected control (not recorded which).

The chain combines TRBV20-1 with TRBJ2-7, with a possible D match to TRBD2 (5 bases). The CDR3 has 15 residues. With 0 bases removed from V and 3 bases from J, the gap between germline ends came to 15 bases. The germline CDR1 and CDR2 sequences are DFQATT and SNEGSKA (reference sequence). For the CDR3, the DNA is TGCAGTGCTAGAGATCTGGCGGGTTGGGACTACGAGCAGTACTTC. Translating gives CSARDLAGWDYEQYF.

The CDR3 DNA reads TGTGCCAGCAGACGGGACATGCAAGAGCTGTTTTTT. This translates into CASRRDMQELFF. This rearrangement joins TRBV7-2 to TRBJ2-2, with D tentatively TRBD1 (6 bases). Germline V gives CDR1 SGHTA, CDR2 FQGNSA. CDR3 length equals 12 residues. With 6 bases removed from V and 11 bases from J, the gap between germline ends came to 13 bases.

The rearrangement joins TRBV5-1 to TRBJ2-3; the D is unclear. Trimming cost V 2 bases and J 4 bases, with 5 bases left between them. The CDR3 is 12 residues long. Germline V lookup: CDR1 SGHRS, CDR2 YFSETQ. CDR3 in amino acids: CASSFGPDTQYF. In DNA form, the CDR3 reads TGCGCCAGCAGCTTCGGCCCAGATACGCAGTATTTT.

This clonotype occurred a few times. CDR3 sequence (DNA): TGTGCCAGCTCACCACCGGGTGGAGTGAACACTGAAGCTTTCTTT. Translating it yields CASSPPGGVNTEAFF. The gene calls are TRBV18 and TRBJ1-1, with unresolved D. CDR1 is KGHSH and CDR2 is LQKENI in the germline V gene. The CDR3 contains 15 residues. V was cut by 0 bases and J by 0 bases, with 8 bases left in between.

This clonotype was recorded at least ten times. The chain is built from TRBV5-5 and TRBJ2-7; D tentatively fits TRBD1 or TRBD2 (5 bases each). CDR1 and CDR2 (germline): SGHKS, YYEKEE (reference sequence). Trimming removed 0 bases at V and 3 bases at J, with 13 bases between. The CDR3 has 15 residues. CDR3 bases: TGTGCCAGCAGCTTGGGTCGGGACCCTAACTACGAGCAGTACTTC. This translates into CASSLGRDPNYEQYF.

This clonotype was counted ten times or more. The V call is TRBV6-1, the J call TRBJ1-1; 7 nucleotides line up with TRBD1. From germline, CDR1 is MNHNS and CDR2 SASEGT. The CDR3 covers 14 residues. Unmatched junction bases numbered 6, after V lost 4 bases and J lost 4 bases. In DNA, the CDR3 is TGTGCCAGCAGTGCTACAGGGGCGGTCACTGAAGCTTTCTTT. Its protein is CASSATGAVTEAFF.

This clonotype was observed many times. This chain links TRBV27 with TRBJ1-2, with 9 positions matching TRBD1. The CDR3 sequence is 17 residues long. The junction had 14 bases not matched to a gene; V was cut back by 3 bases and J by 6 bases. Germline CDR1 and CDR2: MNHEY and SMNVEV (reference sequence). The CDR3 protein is CASSLSPGTGILNGYTF. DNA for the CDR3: TGTGCCAGCAGTTTGTCTCCCGGGACAGGGATCCTGAATGGCTACACCTTC.

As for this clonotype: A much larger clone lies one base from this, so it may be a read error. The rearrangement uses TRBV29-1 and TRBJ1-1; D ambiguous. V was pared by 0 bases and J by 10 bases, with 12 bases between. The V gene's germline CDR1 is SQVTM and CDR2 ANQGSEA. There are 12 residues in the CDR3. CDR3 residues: CSVEDYTTGAFF. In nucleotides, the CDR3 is TGCAGCGTTGAAGATTATACGACGGGAGCTTTCTTT.

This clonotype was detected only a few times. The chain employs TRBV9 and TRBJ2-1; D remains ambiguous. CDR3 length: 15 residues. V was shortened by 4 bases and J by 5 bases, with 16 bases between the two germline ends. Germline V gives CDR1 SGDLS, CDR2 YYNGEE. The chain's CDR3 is CASSPEPLTNNEQFF. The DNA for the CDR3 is TGTGCCAGCAGCCCCGAGCCCCTAACAAACAATGAGCAGTTCTTC.

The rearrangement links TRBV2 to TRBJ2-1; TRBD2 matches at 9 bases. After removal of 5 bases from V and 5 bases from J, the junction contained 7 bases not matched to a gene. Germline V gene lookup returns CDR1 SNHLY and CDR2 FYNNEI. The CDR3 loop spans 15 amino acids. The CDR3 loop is CASSRSGGPNNEQFF. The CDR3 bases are TGTGCCAGCAGTAGAAGCGGGGGGCCTAACAATGAGCAGTTCTTC.

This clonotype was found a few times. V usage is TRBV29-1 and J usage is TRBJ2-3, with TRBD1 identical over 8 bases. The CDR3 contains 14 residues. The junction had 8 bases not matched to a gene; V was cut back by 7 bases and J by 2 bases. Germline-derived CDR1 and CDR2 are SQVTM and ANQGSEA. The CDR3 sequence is CSDWTGSFTDTQYF. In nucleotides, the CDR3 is TGCAGCGATTGGACAGGGAGCTTCACAGATACGCAGTATTTT.

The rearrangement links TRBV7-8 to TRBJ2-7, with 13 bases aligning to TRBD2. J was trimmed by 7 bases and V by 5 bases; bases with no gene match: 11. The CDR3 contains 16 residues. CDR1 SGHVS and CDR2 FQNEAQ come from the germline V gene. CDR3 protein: CASSRGTSGTAGEQYF. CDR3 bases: TGTGCCAGCAGCCGGGGGACTAGCGGGACCGCCGGGGAGCAGTACTTC.

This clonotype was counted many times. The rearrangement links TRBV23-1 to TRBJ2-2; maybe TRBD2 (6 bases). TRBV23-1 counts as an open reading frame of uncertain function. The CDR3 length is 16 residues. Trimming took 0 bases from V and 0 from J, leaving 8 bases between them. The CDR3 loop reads CASSQSGTSNTGELFF. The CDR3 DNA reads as TGCGCCAGCAGTCAATCAGGGACTTCGAACACCGGGGAGCTGTTTTTT.

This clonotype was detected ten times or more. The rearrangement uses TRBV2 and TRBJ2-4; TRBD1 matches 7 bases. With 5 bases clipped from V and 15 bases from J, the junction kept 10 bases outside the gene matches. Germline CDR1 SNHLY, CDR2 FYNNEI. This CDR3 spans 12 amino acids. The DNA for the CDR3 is TGTGCCAGCAGTAGGGCGGACAGGTCGCGGTACTTC. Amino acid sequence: CASSRADRSRYF.

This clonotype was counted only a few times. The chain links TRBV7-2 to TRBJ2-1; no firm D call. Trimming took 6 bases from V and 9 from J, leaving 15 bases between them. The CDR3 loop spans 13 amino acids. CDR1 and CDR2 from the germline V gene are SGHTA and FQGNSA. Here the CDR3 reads CASSAHTRTEQFF. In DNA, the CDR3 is TGTGCCAGCAGTGCCCATACACGGACTGAGCAGTTCTTC.

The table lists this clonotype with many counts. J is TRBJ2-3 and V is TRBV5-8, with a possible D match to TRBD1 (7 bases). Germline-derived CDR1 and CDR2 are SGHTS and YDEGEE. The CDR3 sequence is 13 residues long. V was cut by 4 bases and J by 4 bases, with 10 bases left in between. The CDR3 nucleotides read TGTGCCAGCAGCCTCAGGGGGGCAGATACGCAGTATTTT. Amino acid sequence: CASSLRGADTQYF.

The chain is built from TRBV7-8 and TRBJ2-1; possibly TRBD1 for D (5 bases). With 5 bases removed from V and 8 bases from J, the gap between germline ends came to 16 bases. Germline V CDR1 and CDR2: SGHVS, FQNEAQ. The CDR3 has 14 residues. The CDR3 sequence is CASSPPKGMYEQFF. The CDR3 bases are TGTGCCAGCAGCCCACCGAAGGGGATGTATGAGCAGTTCTTC.

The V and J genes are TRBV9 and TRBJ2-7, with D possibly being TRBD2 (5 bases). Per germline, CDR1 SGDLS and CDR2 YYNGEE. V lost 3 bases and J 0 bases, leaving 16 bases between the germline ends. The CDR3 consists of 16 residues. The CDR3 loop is CASSGTEGTPSYEQYF. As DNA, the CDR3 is TGTGCCAGCAGCGGGACCGAGGGCACTCCCTCCTACGAGCAGTACTTC.

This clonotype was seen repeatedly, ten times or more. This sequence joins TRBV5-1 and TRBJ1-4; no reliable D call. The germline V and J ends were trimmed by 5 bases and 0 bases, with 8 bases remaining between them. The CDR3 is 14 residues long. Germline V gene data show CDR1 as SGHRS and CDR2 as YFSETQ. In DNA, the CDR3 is TGCGCCAGCAGTTACACCTCAACTAATGAAAAACTGTTTTTT. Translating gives CASSYTSTNEKLFF. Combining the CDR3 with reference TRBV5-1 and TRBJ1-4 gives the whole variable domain KAGVTQTPRYLIKTRGQQVTLSCSPISGHRSVSWYQQTPGQGLQFLFEYFSETQRNKGNFPGRFSGRQFSNSRSEMNVSTLELGDSALYLCASSYTSTNEKLFFGSGTQLSVL.

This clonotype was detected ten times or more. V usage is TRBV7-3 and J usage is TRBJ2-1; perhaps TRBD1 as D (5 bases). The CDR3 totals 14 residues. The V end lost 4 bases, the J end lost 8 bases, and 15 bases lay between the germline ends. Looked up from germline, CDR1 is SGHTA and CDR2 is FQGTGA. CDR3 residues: CASSSDTGKDEQFF. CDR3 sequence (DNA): TGTGCCAGCAGCTCGGACACTGGGAAGGATGAGCAGTTCTTC.